The entry that follows covers one T cell receptor beta chain sequence. What it binds is unknown. Deletions cut 4 bases from V and 8 bases from J, with 17 bases between. Germline V gene lookup returns CDR1 MDHEN and CDR2 SYDVKM. The CDR3 contains 14 residues. The sample is drawn from a study of cytomegalovirus exposure and HLA in healthy donors. Study results and limitations: Later analysis revealed greater clonal expansion in HLA-associated TCR beta chains than in equally common others.

PCR primers comprised 60 Vbeta and 13 Jbeta primers. The protocol was immunoSEQ multiplex PCR, while the TCRdb copy is restricted to in-frame clones and leaves out a portion. In the table there are around 180,000 clones, 80% to 90% of which are singletons. Specimen: PBMCs. The gene calls are TRBV28 and TRBJ1-2, with D tentatively TRBD1 (5 bases). This TCR was recovered from a male donor in good health and CMV-seronegative. The CDR3 loop reads CASSSLTAPEGYTF. The DNA for the CDR3 is TGTGCCAGCAGTTCTTTGACAGCCCCAGAAGGCTACACCTTC.